This is a list of T cell receptor beta chains from one sample in a study of OX40 agonist ivuxolimab in advanced cancers. The data were produced by immunoSEQ multiplex PCR, yet TCRdb's version contains in-frame clones alone and is incomplete. This sample carries tens of thousands of clones, around 80% of them seen once, and the ten largest clones take 1.5% to 2%. The source material was CD4+ or CD8+ T cells sorted from blood, sampled in a trial of the OX40 agonist ivuxolimab. The receptor source for this set is an adult with an advanced solid tumor such as melanoma, head and neck, liver or kidney cancer. Each CDR3 is given with its conserved first and last residue. The D gene is left open where the match is weak. A clone size is listed for some rows: how often the clone was seen (once, few, many), or a class if it is expanded.

J: TRBJ2-2
V: TRBV19
size: NA
D: NA
CDR3: CASSLGGGVGSGELFF
DNA: TGTGCCAGTAGTCTCGGGGGCGGGGTTGGTAGCGGGGAGCTGTTTTTT

J: TRBJ2-1
V: TRBV5-8
size: NA
D: NA
CDR3: CASSFFHRENEQFF
DNA: TGTGCCAGCAGCTTCTTTCATCGGGAGAATGAGCAGTTCTTC

J: TRBJ2-7
V: TRBV21-1
size: NA
D: NA
CDR3: CASSAKQGAIIYEQYF
DNA: TGTGCCAGCAGCGCAAAACAGGGGGCTATTATTTACGAGCAGTACTTC

J: TRBJ1-6
V: TRBV6-6
size: NA
D: NA
CDR3: CASSYGAKAFHF
DNA: TGTGCCAGCAGTTACGGAGCAAAAGCGTTCCACTTT

J: TRBJ2-5
V: TRBV5-1
size: NA
D: NA
CDR3: CASSWMGGGQETQYF
DNA: TGCGCCAGCAGCTGGATGGGGGGCGGGCAAGAGACCCAGTACTTC

J: TRBJ2-7
V: TRBV21-1
size: NA
D: NA
CDR3: CASSKTWDSSYEQYF
DNA: TGTGCCAGCAGCAAAACTTGGGACTCCTCCTACGAGCAGTACTTC

J: TRBJ1-5
V: TRBV2
size: NA
D: TRBD1
CDR3: CASSRQGSQPQHF
DNA: TGTGCCAGCAGTAGACAGGGATCCCAGCCCCAGCATTTT

J: TRBJ1-6
V: TRBV5-4
size: NA
D: TRBD1
CDR3: CAISSGGTDYSPLHF
DNA: TGTGCCATTTCCTCAGGGGGAACCGATTATTCACCCCTCCACTTT

J: TRBJ2-3
V: TRBV7-6
size: NA
D: NA
CDR3: CASSLGTPGSTDTQYF
DNA: TGTGCCAGCAGCTTGGGGACCCCCGGTAGCACAGATACGCAGTATTTT

J: TRBJ1-5
V: TRBV7-3
size: few
D: TRBD1
CDR3: CASSTRQGTQPQHF
DNA: TGTGCCAGCAGCACCAGACAGGGAACTCAGCCCCAGCATTTT

J: TRBJ2-7
V: TRBV4-3
size: NA
D: NA
CDR3: CASSQKKGGDPAEQYF
DNA: TGCGCCAGCAGCCAAAAAAAGGGGGGAGACCCTGCCGAGCAGTACTTC

J: TRBJ2-5
V: TRBV7-8
size: NA
D: NA
CDR3: CASTVSWSETQYF
DNA: TGTGCCAGCACCGTTAGTTGGTCTGAGACCCAGTACTTC

J: TRBJ1-5
V: TRBV28
size: few
D: TRBD1
CDR3: CASRRTGNGNQPQHF
DNA: TGTGCCAGCCGCAGGACAGGGAACGGCAATCAGCCCCAGCATTTT

J: TRBJ2-3
V: TRBV5-1
size: NA
D: TRBD2
CDR3: CASSLDGGGTDTQYF
DNA: TGCGCCAGCAGCTTGGATGGCGGGGGTACAGATACGCAGTATTTT

J: TRBJ2-7
V: TRBV4-1
size: NA
D: NA
CDR3: CASSQTFRDTYEQYF
DNA: TGCGCCAGCAGCCAAACCTTCAGGGATACCTACGAGCAGTACTTC

J: TRBJ2-2
V: TRBV18
size: once
D: NA
CDR3: CASSPGGQTGELFF
DNA: TGTGCCAGCTCACCGGGAGGACAGACCGGGGAGCTGTTTTTT

J: TRBJ1-2
V: TRBV7-9
size: NA
D: TRBD1
CDR3: CASGGTVTSYGYTF
DNA: TGTGCCAGCGGGGGGACAGTGACCTCGTATGGCTACACCTTC

J: TRBJ2-3
V: TRBV5-4
size: NA
D: NA
CDR3: CASSLDRVRTDTQYF
DNA: TGTGCCAGCAGCTTGGACAGGGTAAGGACAGATACGCAGTATTTT

J: TRBJ1-4
V: TRBV2
size: NA
D: TRBD1
CDR3: CASRLNRGANEKLFF
DNA: TGTGCCAGCAGACTTAACAGGGGGGCTAATGAAAAACTGTTTTTT

J: TRBJ2-2
V: TRBV18
size: NA
D: NA
CDR3: CASSPPSLGTGELFF
DNA: TGTGCCAGCTCACCACCTAGTCTGGGGACCGGGGAGCTGTTTTTT

J: TRBJ2-7
V: TRBV7-2
size: NA
D: NA
CDR3: CASSTPGHFYEQYF
DNA: TGTGCCAGCAGCACCCCGGGACACTTCTACGAGCAGTACTTC

J: TRBJ2-5
V: TRBV12-2
size: NA
D: NA
CDR3: CASRLNPVTSGGAQETQYF
DNA: TGTGCAAGTCGCTTAAATCCCGTAACTAGCGGGGGGGCCCAAGAGACCCAGTACTTC

J: TRBJ1-1
V: TRBV6-1
size: NA
D: NA
CDR3: CASSDIFLNTEAFF
DNA: TGTGCCAGCAGTGATATTTTTCTGAACACTGAAGCTTTCTTT

J: TRBJ1-3
V: TRBV7-8
size: NA
D: NA
CDR3: CASSSSTGTYSGNTIYF
DNA: TGTGCCAGCAGCTCGTCAACAGGGACATACTCTGGAAACACCATATATTTT

J: TRBJ2-7
V: TRBV6-1
size: NA
D: NA
CDR3: CASSRQRLYEQYF
DNA: TGTGCCAGCAGTCGACAGAGACTATACGAGCAGTACTTC

J: TRBJ1-5
V: TRBV30
size: NA
D: NA
CDR3: CAWSRHRDQPQHF
DNA: TGTGCCTGGAGTAGGCACAGGGATCAGCCCCAGCATTTT

J: TRBJ1-4
V: TRBV28
size: once
D: NA
CDR3: CASSPPGASYEKLFF
DNA: TGTGCCAGCAGTCCCCCAGGGGCAAGTTATGAAAAACTGTTTTTT

J: TRBJ2-3
V: TRBV5-4
size: NA
D: NA
CDR3: CASSLSEDTQYF
DNA: TGTGCCAGCAGCTTGTCGGAAGATACGCAGTATTTT

J: TRBJ2-5
V: TRBV28
size: NA
D: TRBD1
CDR3: CASSSLSQGSGEQYF
DNA: TGTGCCAGCAGTTCCCTATCACAGGGGAGCGGAGAGCAGTACTTC

J: TRBJ2-2
V: TRBV5-5
size: NA
D: TRBD1
CDR3: CASSSTQGAWDGELFF
DNA: TGTGCCAGCAGCTCCACCCAGGGGGCATGGGACGGGGAGCTGTTTTTT

J: TRBJ1-2
V: TRBV7-3
size: NA
D: NA
CDR3: CASSLPTPGGVYGYTF
DNA: TGTGCCAGCAGCTTACCCACACCCGGGGGCGTCTATGGCTACACCTTC

J: TRBJ1-2
V: TRBV28
size: NA
D: NA
CDR3: CASSLGHLAYGYTF
DNA: TGTGCCAGCAGTCTCGGACATTTAGCCTATGGCTACACCTTC

J: TRBJ1-3
V: TRBV10-3
size: NA
D: NA
CDR3: CASSYTTSGNTIYF
DNA: TGTGCCAGCAGTTACACTACAAGTGGAAACACCATATATTTT

J: TRBJ2-3
V: TRBV7-9
size: NA
D: NA
CDR3: CASSLGGGAADTQYF
DNA: TGTGCCAGCAGCTTAGGAGGGGGGGCTGCAGATACGCAGTATTTT

J: TRBJ1-3
V: TRBV14
size: NA
D: NA
CDR3: CASSQQGPGSGNTIYF
DNA: TGTGCCAGCAGCCAACAGGGCCCCGGCTCTGGAAACACCATATATTTT

J: TRBJ2-6
V: TRBV28
size: NA
D: NA
CDR3: CASRTSGTGANVLTF
DNA: TGTGCCAGCAGGACTTCAGGGACTGGGGCCAACGTCCTGACTTTC

J: TRBJ1-4
V: TRBV27
size: NA
D: TRBD1
CDR3: CASRGTGVPITNEKLFF
DNA: TGTGCCAGCCGGGGGACAGGCGTTCCAATAACTAATGAAAAACTGTTTTTT

J: TRBJ1-4
V: TRBV5-5
size: NA
D: NA
CDR3: CASSPRGAEREKLFF
DNA: TGTGCCAGCAGCCCCCGTGGGGCAGAACGTGAAAAACTGTTTTTT

J: TRBJ1-1
V: TRBV4-1
size: NA
D: NA
CDR3: CASSQDGGDITEAFF
DNA: TGCGCCAGCAGCCAAGATGGGGGGGATATCACTGAAGCTTTCTTT

J: TRBJ1-3
V: TRBV6-1
size: once
D: NA
CDR3: CASSETGNTIYF
DNA: TGTGCCAGCAGTGAAACTGGAAACACCATATATTTT

J: TRBJ1-2
V: TRBV7-9
size: NA
D: NA
CDR3: CASSFFIQGHGYTF
DNA: TGTGCCAGCAGCTTTTTTATCCAGGGACATGGCTACACCTTC

J: TRBJ2-7
V: TRBV6-6
size: NA
D: NA
CDR3: CASSRTQGEQYF
DNA: TGTGCCAGCTCTAGGACCCAGGGGGAGCAGTACTTC

J: TRBJ2-6
V: TRBV19
size: NA
D: TRBD1
CDR3: CASSGRTGPFSGANVLTF
DNA: TGTGCCAGTAGTGGCCGGACAGGGCCGTTCTCTGGGGCCAACGTCCTGACTTTC

J: TRBJ1-1
V: TRBV5-1
size: NA
D: NA
CDR3: CASSRGQNTEAFF
DNA: TGCGCCAGCAGCAGAGGACAGAACACTGAAGCTTTCTTT

J: TRBJ1-1
V: TRBV6-1
size: NA
D: NA
CDR3: CASGMGVVGAFF
DNA: TGTGCCAGTGGGATGGGGGTGGTGGGAGCTTTCTTT

J: TRBJ1-6
V: TRBV7-9
size: few
D: NA
CDR3: CASSSRSNSPLHF
DNA: TGTGCCAGCAGCTCTCGATCGAATTCACCCCTCCACTTT

J: TRBJ2-3
V: TRBV6-1
size: NA
D: TRBD2
CDR3: CASSSRGDTDTQYF
DNA: TGTGCCAGCAGTAGCCGGGGGGACACAGATACGCAGTATTTT

J: TRBJ1-6
V: TRBV18
size: few
D: NA
CDR3: CASTTGAGNSPLHF
DNA: TGTGCCAGCACGACAGGAGCTGGTAATTCACCCCTCCACTTT

J: TRBJ2-7
V: TRBV27
size: NA
D: TRBD2
CDR3: CASSSPRGAPSHEQYF
DNA: TGTGCCAGCAGTTCACCGCGGGGGGCCCCATCCCACGAGCAGTACTTC

J: TRBJ1-1
V: TRBV9
size: NA
D: NA
CDR3: CASSPRPRNTEAFF
DNA: TGTGCCAGCAGCCCTCGCCCCCGGAACACTGAAGCTTTCTTT

J: TRBJ2-7
V: TRBV21-1
size: few
D: NA
CDR3: CASSNRVEQYF
DNA: TGTGCCAGCAGCAACAGGGTCGAGCAGTACTTC

J: TRBJ2-7
V: TRBV5-1
size: NA
D: NA
CDR3: CASSLSSYEQYF
DNA: TGCGCCAGCAGCTTGAGCTCCTACGAGCAGTACTTC

J: TRBJ1-5
V: TRBV28
size: NA
D: NA
CDR3: CASRPINQPQHF
DNA: TGTGCCAGCAGACCTATCAATCAGCCCCAGCATTTT

J: TRBJ1-6
V: TRBV5-4
size: NA
D: NA
CDR3: CASSLGRGRYSPLHF
DNA: TGTGCCAGCAGCTTAGGCAGGGGACGGTATTCACCCCTCCACTTT

J: TRBJ2-7
V: TRBV19
size: NA
D: NA
CDR3: CASSMVHLYEQYF
DNA: TGTGCCAGTAGTATGGTACACCTCTACGAGCAGTACTTC

J: TRBJ1-6
V: TRBV27
size: NA
D: NA
CDR3: CASSRSSNSPLHF
DNA: TGTGCCAGCAGTAGATCTAGTAATTCACCCCTCCACTTT

J: TRBJ1-6
V: TRBV7-2
size: once
D: TRBD1
CDR3: CASSFTTGVSSPLHF
DNA: TGTGCCAGCAGCTTCACGACAGGGGTGAGTTCACCCCTCCACTTT